This TCR beta chain was found in a study of T cell changes during pregnancy in multiple sclerosis. Method: immunoSEQ multiplex PCR; TCRdb's copy keeps in-frame clones and lacks some. This table holds around 100,000 clones, 92% found once. Germline V gene data show CDR1 as MNHEY and CDR2 as SMNVEV (reference sequence). V lost 5 bases to trimming and J lost 2 bases; unmatched junction nucleotides: 5. The CDR3 covers 16 residues. The J gene is TRBJ2-3, the V gene TRBV27; 12 nucleotides line up with TRBD2. The sample was peripheral blood, taken in the third trimester of pregnancy. The TCR sequence derives from a female donor with multiple sclerosis, enrolled in a pregnancy study. Here the CDR3 DNA reads TGTGCCAGCAGTGGCAGGACTAGCGGGAACACAGATACGCAGTATTTT. Protein sequence: CASSGRTSGNTDTQYF.